This is a list of T cell receptor beta chains from one sample in a study of blood T cells in healthy people across ages. TCRdb processed the 5' RACE reads anew with MiXCR; each CDR3 protein has one entry. The sample holds roughly 640,000 distinct CDR3 sequences; about 30% are singletons and the top ten take 15% to 18%. Sequenced sample: blood. The receptors stem from a woman aged 80 or older in good health. Both conserved end residues are part of each CDR3. The D gene is left open where the match is weak. Not every row has a clone size; where given, it reads once, few, many or a size class.

V gene: TRBV6-6; J gene: TRBJ1-1; D gene: TRBD1; clone size: many; CDR3 DNA: TGTGCCAGCACATCAGGGGGCAACACTGAAGCTTTCTTT; CDR3 protein: CASTSGGNTEAFF
V gene: TRBV28; J gene: TRBJ2-7; D gene: TRBD1; clone size: many; CDR3 DNA: TGTGCCAGCAGGCAAATAACAACGGGACAGAGAGGCGAGCAGTACTTC; CDR3 protein: CASRQITTGQRGEQYF
V gene: TRBV29-1; J gene: TRBJ1-1; D gene: .; clone size: many; CDR3 DNA: TGCAGCGCCGGACAGAGTATGAACACTGAAGCTTTCTTT; CDR3 protein: CSAGQSMNTEAFF
V gene: TRBV5-1; J gene: TRBJ2-7; D gene: .; clone size: many; CDR3 DNA: TGCGCCAGCAGCTTGGAAATAGCCTACGAGCAGTACTTC; CDR3 protein: CASSLEIAYEQYF
V gene: TRBV7-9; J gene: TRBJ2-2; D gene: .; clone size: .; CDR3 DNA: TGTGCCAGCAGCCTTCCTAGACAGCAGAACACCGGGGAGCTGTTTTTT; CDR3 protein: CASSLPRQQNTGELFF
V gene: TRBV5-6; J gene: TRBJ2-5; D gene: .; clone size: many; CDR3 DNA: TGTGCCAGCAGCTTGGGTACCGGGACGACTGAAGAGACCCAGTACTTC; CDR3 protein: CASSLGTGTTEETQYF
V gene: TRBV6-6; J gene: TRBJ1-2; D gene: TRBD1; clone size: many; CDR3 DNA: TGTGCCAGCAGCCTAAACCGGGACAGCTCGTTCTATGGCTACACCTTC; CDR3 protein: CASSLNRDSSFYGYTF
V gene: TRBV5-1; J gene: TRBJ2-1; D gene: .; clone size: many; CDR3 DNA: TGCGCCAGCAGCCTCCAAGGACCGGGTGGCTCCTACAATGAGCAGTTCTTC; CDR3 protein: CASSLQGPGGSYNEQFF
V gene: TRBV4-1; J gene: TRBJ2-1; D gene: .; clone size: .; CDR3 DNA: TGCGCCAGCAGCCAAGGACTAGCCTACAATGAGCAGTTCTTC; CDR3 protein: CASSQGLAYNEQFF
V gene: TRBV19; J gene: TRBJ1-1; D gene: TRBD1; clone size: .; CDR3 DNA: TGTGCCAGTAGTACGACAGGGATGTCTGAAGCTTTCTTT; CDR3 protein: CASSTTGMSEAFF
V gene: TRBV9; J gene: TRBJ2-1; D gene: .; clone size: many; CDR3 DNA: TGTGCCAGCAGCGTAGTTGGCAGCTCCTACAATGAGCAGTTCTTC; CDR3 protein: CASSVVGSSYNEQFF
V gene: TRBV5-1; J gene: TRBJ2-3; D gene: TRBD1; clone size: many; CDR3 DNA: TGCGCCAGCAGCTCTACGGGACAGGGATTCACAGATACGCAGTATTTT; CDR3 protein: CASSSTGQGFTDTQYF
V gene: TRBV5-1; J gene: TRBJ1-1; D gene: TRBD1; clone size: .; CDR3 DNA: TGCGCCAGCAGCTCGAGGGACAGTTTTGGGGGTTCTAACACTGAAGCTTTCTTT; CDR3 protein: CASSSRDSFGGSNTEAFF
V gene: TRBV2; J gene: TRBJ2-5; D gene: TRBD2; clone size: .; CDR3 DNA: TGTGCCAGCAGCGGGAGGGTCGGGGGGTACCCCTACAATGAGCAGTACTTC; CDR3 protein: CASSGRVGGYPYNEQYF
V gene: TRBV3-1; J gene: TRBJ1-3; D gene: .; clone size: .; CDR3 DNA: TGTGCCAGCAGCCAGTCTCTTCGGGCGTCCTCTGGAAACACCATATATTTT; CDR3 protein: CASSQSLRASSGNTIYF
V gene: TRBV6-6; J gene: TRBJ2-7; D gene: TRBD2; clone size: many; CDR3 DNA: TGTGCCAGCAGTCGCGGGACTAGCTACGAGCAGTACTTC; CDR3 protein: CASSRGTSYEQYF
V gene: TRBV6-1; J gene: TRBJ2-5; D gene: TRBD2; clone size: few; CDR3 DNA: TGTGCCAGCAGTGTAAGTGACGGGGGGGCCTCCCCGGGAGAGACCCAGTACTTC; CDR3 protein: CASSVSDGGASPGETQYF
V gene: TRBV12-3/TRBV12-4; J gene: TRBJ2-3; D gene: .; clone size: .; CDR3 DNA: TGTGCCAGCAGTTTCACTAGAGGAAACACAGATGCGCAGTATTTT; CDR3 protein: CASSFTRGNTDAQYF
V gene: TRBV30; J gene: TRBJ2-5; D gene: .; clone size: .; CDR3 DNA: TGTGCCTGGAGCCGCACCGGGGGAGAGACCCAGTACTTC; CDR3 protein: CAWSRTGGETQYF
V gene: TRBV20-1; J gene: TRBJ2-5; D gene: .; clone size: few; CDR3 DNA: TGCAGTGCTAGAGATTCTCGTAAGACCCGCTCTTACCAAGAGACCCAGTACTTC; CDR3 protein: CSARDSRKTRSYQETQYF
V gene: TRBV21-1; J gene: TRBJ1-4; D gene: .; clone size: few; CDR3 DNA: TGTGCCAGCAGCAAAGACCCGGGGGGTAATGAAAAACTGTTTTTT; CDR3 protein: CASSKDPGGNEKLFF
V gene: TRBV9; J gene: TRBJ1-1; D gene: .; clone size: few; CDR3 DNA: TGTGCCAGCAGCGTAGGATGGGGGACTGAAGCTTTCTTT; CDR3 protein: CASSVGWGTEAFF
V gene: TRBV4-3; J gene: TRBJ2-5; D gene: TRBD1; clone size: many; CDR3 DNA: TGCGCCAGCAGCCAAGAGGGGACAGGGGGCGAGACCCAGTACTTC; CDR3 protein: CASSQEGTGGETQYF
V gene: TRBV12-3/TRBV12-4; J gene: TRBJ1-1; D gene: TRBD1; clone size: .; CDR3 DNA: TGTGCCAGCAGTCAAAGGGACAGGGAGAGAAACACTGAAGCTTTCTTT; CDR3 protein: CASSQRDRERNTEAFF
V gene: TRBV9; J gene: TRBJ2-7; D gene: .; clone size: many; CDR3 DNA: TGTGCCAGCAGCGTAGACCCTTACTACGAGCAGTACTTC; CDR3 protein: CASSVDPYYEQYF
V gene: TRBV25-1; J gene: TRBJ2-5; D gene: .; clone size: .; CDR3 DNA: TGTGCCAGCAGCGGAAGAGGTGGGAAGGAGACCCAGTACTTC; CDR3 protein: CASSGRGGKETQYF
V gene: TRBV7-9; J gene: TRBJ1-1; D gene: .; clone size: many; CDR3 DNA: TGTGCCAGCAGCGGGTCGGGCCCGGAGAACACTGAAGCTTTCTTT; CDR3 protein: CASSGSGPENTEAFF
V gene: TRBV6-5; J gene: TRBJ2-3; D gene: .; clone size: many; CDR3 DNA: TGTGCCAGCAGTCCCCGGACACGATACACAGATACGCAGTATTTT; CDR3 protein: CASSPRTRYTDTQYF
V gene: TRBV20-1; J gene: TRBJ2-2; D gene: TRBD2; clone size: few; CDR3 DNA: TGCAGTGCTATCCCTAGCGGGGGGGAGAACACCGGGGAGCTGTTTTTT; CDR3 protein: CSAIPSGGENTGELFF
V gene: TRBV5-1; J gene: TRBJ2-1; D gene: TRBD1; clone size: many; CDR3 DNA: TGCGCCAGCAGCCGGGGACAGGGGGACAATGAGCAGTTCTTC; CDR3 protein: CASSRGQGDNEQFF
V gene: TRBV7-9; J gene: TRBJ2-5; D gene: TRBD1; clone size: many; CDR3 DNA: TGTGCCAGCAGGCCCGGTCGGACAGGGCCAGAGGAGACCCAGTACTTC; CDR3 protein: CASRPGRTGPEETQYF
V gene: TRBV3-1; J gene: TRBJ1-5; D gene: .; clone size: .; CDR3 DNA: TGTGCCAGCAGCCCCTCCGGTGGTCAGCCCCAGCATTTT; CDR3 protein: CASSPSGGQPQHF
V gene: TRBV2; J gene: TRBJ2-1; D gene: TRBD2; clone size: many; CDR3 DNA: TGTGCCAGCAGTGAAACTAGCGGGTTTTCACAGTTCTTC; CDR3 protein: CASSETSGFSQFF
V gene: TRBV7-2; J gene: TRBJ1-3; D gene: .; clone size: .; CDR3 DNA: TGTGCCAGCAGCTTAGCGTCCCAAGGCTCTGGAAACACCATATATTTT; CDR3 protein: CASSLASQGSGNTIYF
V gene: TRBV25-1; J gene: TRBJ2-5; D gene: TRBD2; clone size: .; CDR3 DNA: TGTGCCAGCGGTGTAGCCGGGACTAGCGGGGGGAGCGGTCGCGAGACCCAGTACTTC; CDR3 protein: CASGVAGTSGGSGRETQYF
V gene: TRBV20-1; J gene: TRBJ2-3; D gene: .; clone size: many; CDR3 DNA: TGCAGTGCGCCAAATCAGGTCGGAGATACGCAGTATTTT; CDR3 protein: CSAPNQVGDTQYF
V gene: TRBV5-1; J gene: TRBJ2-2; D gene: TRBD2; clone size: .; CDR3 DNA: TGCGCCAGCAGCTTCTCTAGCGGGGGGGCAAAAACCGGGGAGCTGTTTTTT; CDR3 protein: CASSFSSGGAKTGELFF
V gene: TRBV12-3/TRBV12-4; J gene: TRBJ2-1; D gene: .; clone size: .; CDR3 DNA: TGTGCCAGCAGTTTGACGGATGAGCAGTTCTTC; CDR3 protein: CASSLTDEQFF
V gene: TRBV4-2; J gene: TRBJ2-1; D gene: .; clone size: .; CDR3 DNA: TGTGCCAGCAGCCAAGATCTTGGGACCCCCACAGGGCCCATAAACAATGAGCAGTTCTTT; CDR3 protein: CASSQDLGTPTGPINNEQFF
V gene: TRBV7-9; J gene: TRBJ2-5; D gene: TRBD1; clone size: many; CDR3 DNA: TGTGCCAGCAGCTCTGACAGGGGGCGCGAGGAGACCCAGTACTTC; CDR3 protein: CASSSDRGREETQYF
V gene: TRBV20-1; J gene: TRBJ1-5; D gene: TRBD1; clone size: few; CDR3 DNA: TGCAGTGCTTCGAATCGACAGGGTAGTCAGCCCCAGCATTTT; CDR3 protein: CSASNRQGSQPQHF
V gene: TRBV12-3/TRBV12-4; J gene: TRBJ1-5; D gene: TRBD1; clone size: few; CDR3 DNA: TGTGCCAGCAGCCAAAGCGGGACAGGGCTTATCCAGCCCCAGCATTTT; CDR3 protein: CASSQSGTGLIQPQHF
V gene: TRBV4-2; J gene: TRBJ2-6; D gene: TRBD2; clone size: many; CDR3 DNA: TGTGCCAGCAGCCAAGAGGCCTGGGGAGGGGTTGGGGCCAACGTCCTGACTTTC; CDR3 protein: CASSQEAWGGVGANVLTF
V gene: TRBV6-1; J gene: TRBJ2-3; D gene: TRBD2; clone size: many; CDR3 DNA: TGTGCCAGCACTAAGGGACTAGCGGGGAACACAGATACGCAGTATTTT; CDR3 protein: CASTKGLAGNTDTQYF
V gene: TRBV4-2; J gene: TRBJ2-7; D gene: .; clone size: .; CDR3 DNA: TGTGCCAGCAGCCAAGCAGGGTCTAATCTCAATGAGCAGTACTTC; CDR3 protein: CASSQAGSNLNEQYF
V gene: TRBV28; J gene: TRBJ2-7; D gene: .; clone size: many; CDR3 DNA: TGTGCCAGCAGTTTTACGGGCAGGGGGGTTTACGAGCAGTACTTC; CDR3 protein: CASSFTGRGVYEQYF
V gene: TRBV28; J gene: TRBJ2-7; D gene: .; clone size: .; CDR3 DNA: TGTGCCAGCAGTTTCCCTCGACTGTCGGGGTCCTACGAGCAGTACTTC; CDR3 protein: CASSFPRLSGSYEQYF
V gene: TRBV7-2; J gene: TRBJ2-1; D gene: .; clone size: many; CDR3 DNA: TGTGCCAGCAGCTTACCCGGGCGGGACAGCTACATCAATGAGCAGTTCTTC; CDR3 protein: CASSLPGRDSYINEQFF
V gene: TRBV19; J gene: TRBJ2-5; D gene: .; clone size: many; CDR3 DNA: TGTGCCAGTAGTACCGGTCAGGGGAGGGGAGAGACCCAGTACTTC; CDR3 protein: CASSTGQGRGETQYF
V gene: TRBV20-1; J gene: TRBJ2-1; D gene: .; clone size: many; CDR3 DNA: TGCAGTGCCTCCCGATGGGCCTACAATGAGCAGTTCTTC; CDR3 protein: CSASRWAYNEQFF
V gene: TRBV10-3; J gene: TRBJ1-1; D gene: .; clone size: many; CDR3 DNA: TGTGCCATCGGGAGGGGGAGGAACACTGAAGCTTTCTTT; CDR3 protein: CAIGRGRNTEAFF
V gene: TRBV7-2; J gene: TRBJ2-2; D gene: TRBD2; clone size: .; CDR3 DNA: TGTGCCAGCAGCTTATCCAGCGGGGATTCCGGGGAGCTGTTTTTT; CDR3 protein: CASSLSSGDSGELFF
V gene: TRBV5-1; J gene: TRBJ2-7; D gene: .; clone size: few; CDR3 DNA: TGCGCCAGCAGCTTATCAGCAGATACGAACTCCTACGAGCAGTACTTC; CDR3 protein: CASSLSADTNSYEQYF
V gene: TRBV20-1; J gene: TRBJ2-3; D gene: .; clone size: .; CDR3 DNA: TGCAGTGCTAGCCCCCCGGGCCTGGGGGATACGCAGTATTTT; CDR3 protein: CSASPPGLGDTQYF
V gene: TRBV5-6; J gene: TRBJ1-2; D gene: .; clone size: many; CDR3 DNA: TGTGCCAGCAGCTTGGCCGGGCAGGCCCCCTATGGCTACACCTTC; CDR3 protein: CASSLAGQAPYGYTF